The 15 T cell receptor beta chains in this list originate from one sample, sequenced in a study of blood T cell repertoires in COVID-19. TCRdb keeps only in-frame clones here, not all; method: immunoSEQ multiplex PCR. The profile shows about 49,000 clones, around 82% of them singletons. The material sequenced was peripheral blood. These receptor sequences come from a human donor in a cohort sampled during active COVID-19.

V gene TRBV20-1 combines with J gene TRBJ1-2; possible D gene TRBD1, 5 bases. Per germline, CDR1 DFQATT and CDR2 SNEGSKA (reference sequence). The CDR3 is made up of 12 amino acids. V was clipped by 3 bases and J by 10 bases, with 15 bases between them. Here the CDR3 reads CSASMDKAFYTF. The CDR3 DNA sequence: TGCAGTGCTAGTATGGACAAAGCCTTCTACACCTTC.

The CDR3 is CASSAGIHAGGTMNTEAFF. CDR3 DNA sequence: TGTGCCAGCAGCGCGGGAATCCACGCAGGGGGGACCATGAACACTGAAGCTTTCTTT. The chain links TRBV7-3 to TRBJ1-1; 7 positions agree with TRBD1. The germline gives CDR1 SGHTA, CDR2 FQGTGA. Trimming removed 5 bases from V and 0 bases from J; junction bases left unmatched: 18. The CDR3 has 19 residues. Complete variable domain (other parts from reference TRBV7-3 and TRBJ1-1): GAGVSQTPSNKVTEKGKYVELRCDPISGHTALYWYRQSLGQGPEFLIYFQGTGAADDSGLPNDRFFAVRPEGSVSTLKIQRTERGDSAVYLCASSAGIHAGGTMNTEAFFGQGTRLTVV.

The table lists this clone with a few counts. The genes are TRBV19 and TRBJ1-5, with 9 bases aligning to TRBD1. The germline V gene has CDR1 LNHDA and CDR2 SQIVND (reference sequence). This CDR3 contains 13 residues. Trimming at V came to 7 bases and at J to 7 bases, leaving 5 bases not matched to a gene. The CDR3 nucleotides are TGTGCCAGTACCCACAGGGGGCCCCAGCCCCAGCATTTT. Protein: CASTHRGPQPQHF.

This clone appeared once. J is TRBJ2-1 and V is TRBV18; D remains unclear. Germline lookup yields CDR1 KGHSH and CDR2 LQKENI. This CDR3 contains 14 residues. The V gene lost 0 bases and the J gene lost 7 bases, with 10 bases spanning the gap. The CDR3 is CASSPPVLLNEQFF. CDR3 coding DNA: TGTGCCAGCTCACCACCGGTGCTTCTAAATGAGCAGTTCTTC.

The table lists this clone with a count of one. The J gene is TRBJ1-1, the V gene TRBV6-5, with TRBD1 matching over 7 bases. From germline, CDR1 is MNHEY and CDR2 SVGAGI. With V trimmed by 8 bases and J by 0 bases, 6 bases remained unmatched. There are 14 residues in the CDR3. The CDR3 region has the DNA TGTGCCAGCGGACTCGGGACAGTGAACACTGAAGCTTTCTTT. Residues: CASGLGTVNTEAFF.

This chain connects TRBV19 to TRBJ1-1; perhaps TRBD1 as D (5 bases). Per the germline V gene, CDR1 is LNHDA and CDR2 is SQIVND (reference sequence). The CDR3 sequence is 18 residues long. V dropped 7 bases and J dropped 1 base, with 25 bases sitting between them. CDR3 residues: CASTGGGVATPRNTEAFF. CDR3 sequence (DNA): TGTGCCAGTACCGGGGGTGGGGTGGCTACTCCGAGGAACACTGAAGCTTTCTTT.

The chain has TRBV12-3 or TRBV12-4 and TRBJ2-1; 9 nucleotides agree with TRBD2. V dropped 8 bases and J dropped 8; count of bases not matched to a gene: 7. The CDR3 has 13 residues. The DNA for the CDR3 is TGTGCCAGCTTAAGCGGGGGGTGGTATGAGCAGTTCTTC. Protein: CASLSGGWYEQFF.

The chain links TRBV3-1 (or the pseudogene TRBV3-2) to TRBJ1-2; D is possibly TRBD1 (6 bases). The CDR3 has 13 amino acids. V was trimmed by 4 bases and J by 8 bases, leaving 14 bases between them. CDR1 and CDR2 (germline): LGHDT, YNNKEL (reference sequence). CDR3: CASSPTGHRGYTF. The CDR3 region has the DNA TGTGCCAGCAGCCCCACAGGGCACCGCGGCTACACCTTC.

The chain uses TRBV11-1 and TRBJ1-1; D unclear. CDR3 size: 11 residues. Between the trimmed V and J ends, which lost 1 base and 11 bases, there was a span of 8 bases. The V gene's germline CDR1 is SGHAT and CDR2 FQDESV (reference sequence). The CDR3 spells CASSLGPKAFF. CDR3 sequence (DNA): TGTGCCAGCAGCTTAGGGCCGAAGGCTTTCTTT.

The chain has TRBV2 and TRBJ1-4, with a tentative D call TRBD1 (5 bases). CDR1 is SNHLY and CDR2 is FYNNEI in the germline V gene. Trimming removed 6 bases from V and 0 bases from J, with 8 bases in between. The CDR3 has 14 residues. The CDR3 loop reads CASRTGATNEKLFF. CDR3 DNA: TGTGCCAGCAGAACAGGTGCAACTAATGAAAAACTGTTTTTT.

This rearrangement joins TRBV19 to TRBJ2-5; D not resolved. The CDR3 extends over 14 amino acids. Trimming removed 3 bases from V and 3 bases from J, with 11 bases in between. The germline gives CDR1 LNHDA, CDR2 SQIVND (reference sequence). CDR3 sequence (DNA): TGTGCCAGTAGTATGCAACCTACCAAAGAGACCCAGTACTTC. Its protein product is CASSMQPTKETQYF.

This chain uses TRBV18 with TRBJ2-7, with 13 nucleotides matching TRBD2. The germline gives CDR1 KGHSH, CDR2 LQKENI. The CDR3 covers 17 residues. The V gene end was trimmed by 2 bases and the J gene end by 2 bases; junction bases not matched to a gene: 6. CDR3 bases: TGTGCCAGCTCACCAAGAAAAGGGACTAGCGGGACCTACGAGCAGTACTTC. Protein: CASSPRKGTSGTYEQYF.

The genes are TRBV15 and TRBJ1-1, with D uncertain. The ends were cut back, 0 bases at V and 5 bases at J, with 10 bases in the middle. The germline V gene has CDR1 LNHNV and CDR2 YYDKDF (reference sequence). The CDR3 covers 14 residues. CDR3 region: CATSRDPGRTEAFF. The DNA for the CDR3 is TGTGCCACCAGCAGAGACCCGGGAAGGACTGAAGCTTTCTTT.

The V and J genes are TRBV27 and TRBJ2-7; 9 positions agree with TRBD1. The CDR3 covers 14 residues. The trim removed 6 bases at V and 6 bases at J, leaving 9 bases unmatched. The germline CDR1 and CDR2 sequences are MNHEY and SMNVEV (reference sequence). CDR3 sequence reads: CASRPGQGPSEQYF. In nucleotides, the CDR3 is TGTGCCAGCAGACCGGGACAGGGTCCCTCCGAGCAGTACTTC.

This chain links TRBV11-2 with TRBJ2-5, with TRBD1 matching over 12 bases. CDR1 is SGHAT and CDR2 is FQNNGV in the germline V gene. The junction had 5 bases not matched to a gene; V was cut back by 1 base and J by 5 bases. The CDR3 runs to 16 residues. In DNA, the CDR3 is TGTGCCAGCAGCTTAGCGGGGACAGGGGGCTGGGAGACCCAGTACTTC. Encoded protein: CASSLAGTGGWETQYF.